This T cell receptor beta chain was recorded in a study of beta chain features in type 1 diabetes. Overall study results and limits: TCRB CDR3 length was moderately but significantly reduced in all four CD4+ subsets of Type 1 diabetes patients. Equally in patients and controls, PCR might preferentially amplify shorter templates. Among patients, naive, central memory and Treg TCRB repertoires appeared more similar than among healthy donors.

There are a few counts of this clone. The antigen remains undetermined. This CDR3 has 15 residues. From germline, CDR1 is MNHEY and CDR2 SVGAGI. Unmatched junction bases numbered 3, after V lost 4 bases and J lost 6 bases. A heparinised blood draw that averaged about 120 mL was obtained once from each donor. Expressed TCRB transcripts were sequenced after all isolated RNA was converted to cDNA. Repertoires were generated with immunoSEQ multiplex PCR, while TCRdb's copy carries only in-frame clones and drops some. The data hold under 850,000 clones, with around an eighth observed a single time. Sequencing was carried out using naive CD4+ T cells from blood. The V and J genes are TRBV6-5 and TRBJ2-2, with TRBD1 matching 12 bases. The receptor was isolated from a man younger than 35 with type 1 diabetes. CDR3 bases: TGTGCCAGCAGTTCCGGGACAGGGGGCGCCGGGGAGCTGTTTTTT. As protein: CASSSGTGGAGELFF.